Sequencing of this T cell receptor beta chain was carried out in a study of T cell responses to AZD1222 COVID-19 vaccine (dated by TCRdb to the early 2020s). Regarding the research as a whole: A total of 240 or so trial participants underwent TCR sequencing, of whom some 200 had received two doses of AZD1222 and approximately 25 had received two doses of the MenACWY control vaccine. Trial participants were enrolled into age subgroups of 18-55, 56-69 and 70-plus years, which contained around 140, 26 and 57 TCR-sequenced participants, respectively. What the research found in general, with its limitations: A significant rise in spike-specific TCR breadth and depth was observed after two AZD1222 doses relative to day 0 and relative to MenACWY recipients. Conclusions about previously exposed vaccinees are limited, since just a handful of AZD1222 recipients were seropositive for SARS-CoV-2 at baseline. Because no day 14 peak-response samples were available, the repertoires could be characterized only after the peak T cell response. Nearly half of unique spike-specific TCRs reportedly recognized epitopes outside regions mutated in the B.1.351 and B.1.1.7 variants. The whole spike protein was spanned by vaccine-associated CD4 TCRs, and dominant responses were seen in regions 160-218 and 743-854. The 56-69-year group was small, and its depth increase did not reach significance, likely because of low power. Most participants were white British and females outnumbered males, and the authors suggested that clonal diversity may have been underestimated.

Comments on this clone: Its cognate antigen has yet to be identified.

The CDR3 goes from the cysteine to the phenylalanine over 13 residues. The CDR3 DNA has 39 bases and is translated from base 1. The germline V gene (reference sequence) provides CDR1 MNHNY and CDR2 SVGAGI. V sheds 0 bases and J sheds 4 bases, leaving 6 bases between their ends. Sample time point, as interpreted from the label and publication: baseline before first vaccination. Vaccinee samples were obtained from the UK trials COV001 and COV002, which included a single-blind randomized controlled phase 2/3 trial of AZD1222 (ChAdOx1 nCoV-19) in healthy adults. Trial participant PBMC samples were collected at day 0 and day 28 after the second dose for TCRbeta chain sequencing. The CDR3 regions of human TCRbeta chains were subjected to immunosequencing. As for the authors' bioinformatics: Repertoire TCRs were matched against a reference library of SARS-CoV-2-specific TCRs generated with the MIRA antigen-specificity platform. Breadth was defined as the fraction of unique TCRs that were SARS-CoV-2-associated, and depth was defined as the fraction of total T cells that were SARS-CoV-2-associated. Each spike-specific TCR was assigned to its reactive spike region and to a CD4 or CD8 class using the MIRA data. Log10-transformed breadth and depth values were compared by one-way ANOVA with Sidak's multiple comparisons tests. The table was pulled from immuneACCESS by TCRdb, which kept in-frame rearrangements only. Such tables lose some clones; where checked, under half of the loss comes from unresolved V genes, and the rest has no known cause. That table furnishes V, J and clone size, whereas the DNA furnished D and trimming. This sample's records show about 140,000 clones. About 2% of the sample is taken by the ten largest.

The sequencing input was peripheral blood. This clonotype was obtained from an adult in good health. This sequence uses TRBV6-6 and TRBJ1-1, with a tentative D gene TRBD1 over 5 matching bases. The CDR3 protein is CASSYSGGTEAFF. The DNA sequence is given as TGTGCCAGCAGTTACTCCGGGGGCACTGAAGCTTTCTTT.